Following are 24 T cell receptor beta chains from one sample sequenced in a study of blood T cell repertoires in COVID-19. Produced via immunoSEQ multiplex PCR; TCRdb's table is partial and in-frame only. Here the sample spans 100,000 to 130,000 clones, 88% being singletons. Input material: peripheral blood. These receptor sequences come from a human donor in a cohort sampled during active COVID-19.

The chain joins TRBV7-6 to TRBJ2-1, with 8 bases that match TRBD1. The junction had 7 bases not matched to a gene; V was cut back by 5 bases and J by 1 base. Germline V gene sequence: CDR1 SGHVS, CDR2 FNYEAQ. The CDR3 runs to 16 residues. The CDR3 DNA sequence: TGTGCCAGCAGCCCCAGGCAGGGGGCTTCCTACAATGAGCAGTTCTTC. Its translation is CASSPRQGASYNEQFF.

About this clone itself: The sample carries other DNA sequences with the same CDR3. The J gene is TRBJ1-5, the V gene TRBV6-5; TRBD1 matches 9 bases. The CDR3 covers 14 residues. The trim removed 4 bases at V and 4 bases at J, leaving 2 bases unmatched. Germline-derived CDR1 and CDR2 are MNHEY and SVGAGI. This CDR3 is CASSSGQGNQPQHF. The CDR3 nucleotides read TGTGCCAGCAGTTCGGGACAGGGTAATCAGCCCCAGCATTTT.

The V and J genes are TRBV4-1 and TRBJ2-4; maybe TRBD2 (6 bases). Germline V gives CDR1 MGHRA, CDR2 YSYEKL. The CDR3 is made up of 14 amino acids. V lost 1 base, J lost 8 bases, and 12 bases lay in between. Here the CDR3 reads CASSQGMGGDIQYF. The CDR3 nucleotides are TGCGCCAGCAGCCAAGGGATGGGAGGAGACATTCAGTACTTC.

The rearrangement joins TRBV30 to TRBJ2-5; perhaps TRBD2 as D (6 bases). Germline V CDR1 and CDR2: GTSNPN, SVGIG (reference sequence). Trimming left V 5 bases short and J 8 bases short, with 12 bases between. The CDR3 has 11 residues. Here the CDR3 DNA reads TGTGCCTGGCGGGAGTCAGAAACCCAGTACTTC. It encodes CAWRESETQYF.

This clone occurred a few times. J is TRBJ2-7 and V is TRBV27, with TRBD2 as a possible D gene (6 bases). Trimming removed 1 base at V and 1 base at J, with 17 bases between. In germline, CDR1 is MNHEY, CDR2 SMNVEV (reference sequence). The CDR3 extends over 17 amino acids. CDR3 in DNA: TGTGCCAGCAGTTTATGGAATCCTAGCGAGCAATCCTACGAGCAGTACTTC. Its protein product is CASSLWNPSEQSYEQYF.

The chain's CDR3 is CASSLGLAGVSEQYF. The CDR3 coding sequence is TGTGCCAGCAGCTTGGGGCTAGCGGGAGTTAGCGAGCAGTACTTC. J is TRBJ2-7 and V is TRBV5-6; 10 positions agree with TRBD2. The germline gives CDR1 SGHDT, CDR2 YYEEEE. CDR3 length: 15 residues. V shed 0 bases and J 6 bases; nucleotides not matched to a gene: 6. Together with reference TRBV5-6 and TRBJ2-7, the CDR3 gives the full variable domain: DAGVTQSPTHLIKTRGQQVTLRCSPKSGHDTVSWYQQALGQGPQFIFQYYEEEERQRGNFPDRFSGHQFPNYSSELNVNALLLGDSALYLCASSLGLAGVSEQYFGPGTRLTVT.

The V call is TRBV2, the J call TRBJ1-3; TRBD1 matches 8 bases. V was clipped by 6 bases and J by 2 bases; unmatched bases: 9. The CDR3 is made up of 16 amino acids. CDR1 is SNHLY, CDR2 FYNNEI, per germline. The CDR3 reads CASRGGTGFAGNTIYF. DNA for the CDR3: TGTGCCAGCAGGGGGGGGACAGGCTTTGCTGGAAACACCATATATTTT.

This chain uses TRBV15 with TRBJ1-4; a possible D gene is TRBD1 (5 bases). V was trimmed by 2 bases and J by 3 bases, leaving 10 bases between them. In germline, CDR1 is LNHNV, CDR2 YYDKDF (reference sequence). This CDR3 is 15 amino acids long. CDR3 bases: TGTGCCACCAGCAGACCCGACAGCGCTAATGAAAAACTGTTTTTT. This encodes CATSRPDSANEKLFF.

The chain combines TRBV9 with TRBJ2-3; D possibly corresponds to TRBD2 (6 bases). The V gene lost 2 bases and the J gene lost 6 bases, with 10 bases spanning the gap. Germline-derived CDR1 and CDR2 are SGDLS and YYNGEE. The CDR3 contains 13 residues. The DNA of the CDR3 is TGTGCCAGCAGCGTCGGGGGTCTGGATACGCAGTATTTT. It specifies CASSVGGLDTQYF.

This chain connects TRBV6-5 to TRBJ1-5; 7 bases fit TRBD1. The CDR3 is 14 amino acids. V was pared by 6 bases and J by 5 bases, with 7 bases of the junction left unmatched. The germline gives CDR1 MNHEY, CDR2 SVGAGI. CDR3 protein: CASSRDRDYQPQHF. CDR3 coding DNA: TGTGCCAGCAGCCGTGACAGGGATTATCAGCCCCAGCATTTT.

The genes are TRBV9 and TRBJ2-1; D is unclear. V was clipped by 2 bases and J by 8 bases, with 8 bases between them. Germline V gene sequence: CDR1 SGDLS, CDR2 YYNGEE. The CDR3 has 12 amino acids. The CDR3 DNA is TGTGCCAGCAGCGTTAACGTAGATGAGCAGTTCTTC. Its translation is CASSVNVDEQFF.

This clone appeared a single time. This chain joins TRBV7-3 and TRBJ1-3; no firm D call. CDR3 length: 16 amino acids. In germline, CDR1 is SGHTA, CDR2 FQGTGA. V was clipped by 2 bases and J by 4 bases, with 15 bases between them. CDR3 coding DNA: TGTGCCAGCAGCTTATTGGGCCCTAAAGCCGGAAACACCATATATTTT. This gives the protein CASSLLGPKAGNTIYF.

This chain connects TRBV20-1 to TRBJ1-2; D might be TRBD1 (6 bases). The CDR3 spans 14 residues. V dropped 3 bases and J dropped 4 bases, with 15 bases sitting between them. Germline V gene lookup returns CDR1 DFQATT and CDR2 SNEGSKA (reference sequence). The CDR3, as DNA: TGCAGTGCTAGTGACAGGCCTAATTTCTATGGCTACACCTTC. Translating gives CSASDRPNFYGYTF.

This chain connects TRBV28 to TRBJ2-4; 9 bases align to TRBD1. Germline V lookup: CDR1 MDHEN, CDR2 SYDVKM. V gave up 5 bases and J gave up 0 bases; unmatched junction bases: 5. The CDR3 runs 16 residues. The CDR3 reads CASSPQGARAKNIQYF. The CDR3 bases are TGTGCCAGCAGTCCACAGGGGGCGCGAGCCAAAAACATTCAGTACTTC.

The chain is built from TRBV18 and TRBJ2-7, with 12 bases lining up with TRBD1. The V segment lost 0 bases and the J segment 4 bases; nucleotides outside the gene matches: 1. Germline V CDR1 and CDR2: KGHSH, LQKENI. The CDR3 is 15 amino acids. In DNA, the CDR3 is TGTGCCAGCTCACCACCGGGACAGGGGGCATACGAGCAGTACTTC. Encoded protein: CASSPPGQGAYEQYF.

This clone is labeled as medium-sized (0.01 to 0.1%). A read error may account for a junction end that differs from germline. The J gene is TRBJ1-5, the V gene TRBV10-3, with D unclear. CDR1 ENHRY and CDR2 SYGVKD come from the germline V gene. The CDR3 has 14 amino acids. The CDR3 spells CAISESGSSQPQHF. The CDR3 DNA sequence: TGTGCCATCAGTGAGTCGGGGAGCAGTCAGCCCCAGCATTTT.

The chain recombines TRBV14 with TRBJ1-1, with D perhaps TRBD1 (5 bases). V shed 1 base and J shed 7 bases, with 16 bases lying between them. This CDR3 region has 15 residues. Germline lookup yields CDR1 SGHDN and CDR2 FVKESK. The CDR3 sequence is CASSQAVGQGLEAFF. The CDR3 region has the DNA TGTGCCAGCAGCCAAGCTGTCGGGCAGGGCCTTGAAGCTTTCTTT.

V gene TRBV7-8 combines with J gene TRBJ2-5; 12 nucleotides agree with TRBD2. Germline V gene data show CDR1 as SGHVS and CDR2 as FQNEAQ. Trimming at V came to 1 base and at J to 5 bases, leaving 8 bases not matched to a gene. The length of the CDR3 is 17 residues. For the CDR3, the DNA is TGTGCCAGCAGCTTAGGACTAGCGGGGGAGAAACCGGAGACCCAGTACTTC. Translation gives CASSLGLAGEKPETQYF.

J is TRBJ1-1 and V is TRBV4-1; a possible D gene is TRBD1 (6 bases). Per the germline V gene, CDR1 is MGHRA and CDR2 is YSYEKL. Deletions cut 2 bases from V and 4 bases from J, with 8 bases between. The CDR3 length is 13 residues. This CDR3 is CASSQTDSTEAFF. The CDR3 DNA reads as TGCGCCAGCAGCCAAACGGACAGCACTGAAGCTTTCTTT.

The J gene is TRBJ2-1, the V gene TRBV27; TRBD2 aligns across 14 bases. With V trimmed by 2 bases and J by 6 bases, 3 bases remained unmatched. Germline V gives CDR1 MNHEY, CDR2 SMNVEV (reference sequence). The CDR3 is 16 amino acids. The CDR3 DNA reads TGTGCCAGCAGTTTACCGGGACTAGCGGGAGTCAATGAGCAGTTCTTC. Protein product: CASSLPGLAGVNEQFF.

V is TRBV1 and J is TRBJ2-5; whether TRBD2, the table's D call, matches the DNA was not checked. TRBV1 is listed as a pseudogene. The CDR3 consists of 17 residues. The CDR3 DNA follows: TGCACCAGCAGCCAAGTTGTCCGCGGGAGTAATGGAGAGACCCAGTACTTC. It codes for CTSSQVVRGSNGETQYF.

The chain links TRBV2 to TRBJ2-7, with a possible D match to TRBD2 (5 bases). The V gene lost 7 bases and the J gene lost 2 bases, with 12 bases spanning the gap. Germline lookup yields CDR1 SNHLY and CDR2 FYNNEI. The CDR3 is 13 residues long. The DNA of the CDR3 is TGTGCCAGCACGGAGGCGGTCACCTACGAGCAGTACTTC. It encodes CASTEAVTYEQYF.

The chain uses TRBV13 and TRBJ2-3; 9 nucleotides align to TRBD2. CDR3 length equals 16 residues. Germline V CDR1 and CDR2: PRHDT, FYEKMQ (reference sequence). J lost 1 base, V lost 5 bases, and 7 bases had no gene match. The CDR3: CASSPGLAHRTDTQYF. CDR3 bases: TGTGCCAGCAGCCCGGGACTAGCCCATCGCACAGATACGCAGTATTTT.

The J gene is TRBJ1-5, the V gene TRBV28, with TRBD1 as a possible D gene (5 bases). There are 14 residues in the CDR3. V lost 3 bases to trimming and J lost 6 bases, with 12 bases between them. From germline, CDR1 is MDHEN and CDR2 SYDVKM. The CDR3 nucleotides are TGTGCCAGCAGTTTCTCAGGGTCGAGTCAGCCCCAGCATTTT. Translated: CASSFSGSSQPQHF.